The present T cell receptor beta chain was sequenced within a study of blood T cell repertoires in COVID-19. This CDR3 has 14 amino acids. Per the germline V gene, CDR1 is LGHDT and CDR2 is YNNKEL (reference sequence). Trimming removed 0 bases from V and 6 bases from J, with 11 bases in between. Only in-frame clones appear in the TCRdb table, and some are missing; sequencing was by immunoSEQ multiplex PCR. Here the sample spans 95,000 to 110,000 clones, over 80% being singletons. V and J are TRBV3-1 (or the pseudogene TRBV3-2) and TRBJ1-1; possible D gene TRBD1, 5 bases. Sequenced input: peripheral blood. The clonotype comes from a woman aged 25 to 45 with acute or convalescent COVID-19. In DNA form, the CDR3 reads TGTGCCAGCAGCCAAGACACAGGCCACGCTGAAGCTTTCTTT. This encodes CASSQDTGHAEAFF.